This TCR beta chain was found in a study of T cell repertoires in cytomegalovirus infection. Per the germline V gene, CDR1 is SGHVS and CDR2 is FQNEAQ. This CDR3 is built from 12 residues. The V end lost 4 bases, the J end lost 10 bases, and 12 bases lay between the germline ends. A word on this clonotype: What it binds is unknown.

Each CDR3 protein gets one entry after TCRdb re-called the reads with MiXCR. This sample carries around 800,000 distinct CDR3 sequences, around a third of them seen once, and the ten largest clones take roughly 12%. The input for sequencing was cultured CD8+ T cells from PBMCs, taken from culture after CMV antigen stimulation. The TCR originated in a human donor in good health (CMV status not recorded). Some clones in this sample may be carry-over from other donors' samples. The chain couples TRBV7-8 to TRBJ2-3; no clear D gene. This chain's CDR3 is CASSSRPGSQYF. In DNA form, the CDR3 reads TGTGCCAGCAGCTCCCGCCCCGGTTCGCAGTATTTT. Supplemented by reference TRBV7-8 and TRBJ2-3, the full variable domain reads GAGVSQSPRYKVAKRGQDVALRCDPISGHVSLFWYQQALGQGPEFLTYFQNEAQLDKSGLPSDRFFAERPEGSVSTLKIQRTQQEDSAVYLCASSSRPGSQYFGPGTRLTVL.